This is a list of T cell receptor beta chains from one sample in a study of blood T cell repertoires in COVID-19. Method: immunoSEQ multiplex PCR; TCRdb's copy keeps in-frame clones and lacks some. This table has a few hundred thousand clones, nearly 90% appearing once. Material for sequencing was peripheral blood. The source of these receptors is a woman between 55 and 75 years old with COVID-19, enrolled during active disease. CDR3s include the opening cysteine and the closing phenylalanine or tryptophan. D genes are given only for firm matches. Some rows mark clone size as missing; the rest say once, few, many or name a class of expanded clone.

V gene: TRBV5-4; clone size: NA; CDR3 length: 15; D gene: NA; CDR3 protein: CASSSMGQLNQPQHF
V gene: TRBV5-8; clone size: NA; CDR3 length: 15; D gene: TRBD2; CDR3 protein: CASSSGTRPTGELFF
V gene: TRBV12-5; clone size: NA; CDR3 length: 18; D gene: TRBD1; CDR3 protein: CASGPALGQAPSNQPQHF
V gene: TRBV11-2; clone size: NA; CDR3 length: 14; D gene: TRBD1; CDR3 protein: CASKTSGTGASQYF
V gene: TRBV5-6; clone size: NA; CDR3 length: 16; D gene: NA; CDR3 protein: CASSSSRRGSNSPLHF
V gene: TRBV7-2; clone size: NA; CDR3 length: 14; D gene: NA; CDR3 protein: CASSFLSTGYEQYF
V gene: TRBV2; clone size: NA; CDR3 length: 18; D gene: NA; CDR3 protein: CASSGKTAGWANTGELFF
V gene: TRBV19; clone size: once; CDR3 length: 13; D gene: NA; CDR3 protein: CASRQGFNSPLHF
V gene: TRBV4-3; clone size: NA; CDR3 length: 14; D gene: NA; CDR3 protein: CASSQGRGRYEQFF
V gene: TRBV5-5; clone size: NA; CDR3 length: 14; D gene: TRBD1; CDR3 protein: CASSLRQGWSEEFF
V gene: TRBV6-5; clone size: NA; CDR3 length: 15; D gene: TRBD1; CDR3 protein: CASSYSGTGRETQYF
V gene: TRBV5-1; clone size: NA; CDR3 length: 15; D gene: TRBD1; CDR3 protein: CASSPRTGQNYGYTF
V gene: TRBV18; clone size: few; CDR3 length: 13; D gene: NA; CDR3 protein: CASSPRQRDSYTF
V gene: TRBV6-6; clone size: NA; CDR3 length: 16; D gene: NA; CDR3 protein: CASRGAGVRYNSPLHF
V gene: TRBV7-9; clone size: NA; CDR3 length: 15; D gene: NA; CDR3 protein: CASSTGLRVSYEQYF
V gene: TRBV24-1; clone size: NA; CDR3 length: 16; D gene: TRBD2; CDR3 protein: CATSESGGGGTGELFF
V gene: TRBV30; clone size: NA; CDR3 length: 14; D gene: NA; CDR3 protein: CAWSVGHSREKLFF
V gene: TRBV10-3; clone size: NA; CDR3 length: 16; D gene: TRBD1; CDR3 protein: CAISGSVAGGADGYTF
V gene: TRBV7-9; clone size: once; CDR3 length: 15; D gene: NA; CDR3 protein: CASSVFWSSGNTIYF
V gene: TRBV4-1; clone size: NA; CDR3 length: 13; D gene: TRBD1; CDR3 protein: CASSREDRVEQYF